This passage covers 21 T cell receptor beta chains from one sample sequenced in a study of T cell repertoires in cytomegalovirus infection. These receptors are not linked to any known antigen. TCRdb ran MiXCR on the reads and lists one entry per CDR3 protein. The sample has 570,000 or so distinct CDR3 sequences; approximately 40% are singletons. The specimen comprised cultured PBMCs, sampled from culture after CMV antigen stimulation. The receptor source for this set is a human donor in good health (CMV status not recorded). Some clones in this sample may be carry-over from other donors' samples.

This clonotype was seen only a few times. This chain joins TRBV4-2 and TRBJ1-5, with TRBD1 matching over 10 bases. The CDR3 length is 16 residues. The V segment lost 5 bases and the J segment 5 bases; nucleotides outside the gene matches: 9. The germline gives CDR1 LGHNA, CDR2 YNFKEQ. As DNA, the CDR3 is TGTGCCAGCAGCGCTAGACCCGGGACAGGGGATCAGCCCCAGCATTTT. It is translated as CASSARPGTGDQPQHF.

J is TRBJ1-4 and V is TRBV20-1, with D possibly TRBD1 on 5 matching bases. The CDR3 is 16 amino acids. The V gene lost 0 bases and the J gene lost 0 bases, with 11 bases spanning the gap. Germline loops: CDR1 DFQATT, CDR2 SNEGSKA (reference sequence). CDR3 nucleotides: TGCAGTGCTAGAGATGTGACAGCCACAACTAATGAAAAACTGTTTTTT. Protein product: CSARDVTATTNEKLFF.

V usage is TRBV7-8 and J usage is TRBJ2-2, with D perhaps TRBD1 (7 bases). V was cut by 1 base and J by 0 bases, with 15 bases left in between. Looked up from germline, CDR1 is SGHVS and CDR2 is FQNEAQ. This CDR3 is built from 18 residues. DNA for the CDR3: TGTGCCAGCAGCTTAGAGGGGGCGGGGCAGGCGAACACCGGGGAGCTGTTTTTT. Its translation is CASSLEGAGQANTGELFF. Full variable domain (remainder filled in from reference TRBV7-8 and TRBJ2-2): GAGVSQSPRYKVAKRGQDVALRCDPISGHVSLFWYQQALGQGPEFLTYFQNEAQLDKSGLPSDRFFAERPEGSVSTLKIQRTQQEDSAVYLCASSLEGAGQANTGELFFGEGSRLTVL.

The CDR3 region has the DNA TGTGCCAGCAGTCCTCTGCCGGGAGGCATCGATGAGCAGTTCTTC. Translating gives CASSPLPGGIDEQFF. This chain connects TRBV6-5 to TRBJ2-1; 7 positions match TRBD2. V lost 5 bases to trimming and J lost 8 bases; unmatched junction nucleotides: 12. Germline CDR1 is MNHEY and CDR2 is SVGAGI. CDR3 length equals 15 residues.

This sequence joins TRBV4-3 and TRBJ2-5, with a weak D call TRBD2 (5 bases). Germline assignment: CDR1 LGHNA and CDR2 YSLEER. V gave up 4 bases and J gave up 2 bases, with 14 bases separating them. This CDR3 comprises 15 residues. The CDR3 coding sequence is TGCGCCAGCAGCCGGTACTTTGAGGGTCAAGAGACCCAGTACTTC. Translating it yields CASSRYFEGQETQYF.

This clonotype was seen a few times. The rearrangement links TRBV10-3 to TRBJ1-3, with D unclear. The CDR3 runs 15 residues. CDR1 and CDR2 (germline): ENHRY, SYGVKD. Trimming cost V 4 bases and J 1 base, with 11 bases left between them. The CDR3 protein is CAISAAAVSGNTIYF. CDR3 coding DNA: TGTGCCATCAGTGCAGCCGCGGTATCTGGAAACACCATATATTTT.

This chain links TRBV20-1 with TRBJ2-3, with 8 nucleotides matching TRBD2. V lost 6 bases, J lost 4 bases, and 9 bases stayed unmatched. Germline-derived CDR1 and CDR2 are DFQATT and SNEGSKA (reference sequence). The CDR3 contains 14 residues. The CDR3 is CSAREFGRADTQYF. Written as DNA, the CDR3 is TGCAGTGCACGGGAGTTCGGGAGGGCAGATACGCAGTATTTT.

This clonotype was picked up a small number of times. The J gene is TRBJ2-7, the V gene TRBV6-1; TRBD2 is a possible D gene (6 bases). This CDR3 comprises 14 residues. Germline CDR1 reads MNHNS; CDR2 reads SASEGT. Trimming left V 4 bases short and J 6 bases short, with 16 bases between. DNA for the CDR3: TGTGCCAGCAGTGCCGGGGGAGTTCGTCTCGAGCAGTACTTC. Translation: CASSAGGVRLEQYF.

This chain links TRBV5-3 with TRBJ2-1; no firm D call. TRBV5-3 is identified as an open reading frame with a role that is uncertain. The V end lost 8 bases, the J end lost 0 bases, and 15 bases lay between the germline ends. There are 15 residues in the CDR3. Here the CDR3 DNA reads TGTGCCAGCAGCCAAGGCCCTACCTCCTACAATGAGCAGTTCTTC. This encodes CASSQGPTSYNEQFF.

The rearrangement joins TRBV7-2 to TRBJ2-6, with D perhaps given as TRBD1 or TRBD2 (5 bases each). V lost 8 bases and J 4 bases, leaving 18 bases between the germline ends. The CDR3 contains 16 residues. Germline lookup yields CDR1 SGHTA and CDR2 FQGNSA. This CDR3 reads CASSQTTGAGANVLTF. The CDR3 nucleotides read TGTGCCAGCTCACAGACCACCGGGGCCGGGGCCAACGTCCTGACTTTC.

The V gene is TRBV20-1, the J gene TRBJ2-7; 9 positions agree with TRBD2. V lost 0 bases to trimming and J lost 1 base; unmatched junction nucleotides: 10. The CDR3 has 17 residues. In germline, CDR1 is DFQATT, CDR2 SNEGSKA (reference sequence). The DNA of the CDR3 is TGCAGTGCTAGAGATTTAGCGGGAGAGGTCCAATCCTACGAGCAGTACTTC. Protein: CSARDLAGEVQSYEQYF.

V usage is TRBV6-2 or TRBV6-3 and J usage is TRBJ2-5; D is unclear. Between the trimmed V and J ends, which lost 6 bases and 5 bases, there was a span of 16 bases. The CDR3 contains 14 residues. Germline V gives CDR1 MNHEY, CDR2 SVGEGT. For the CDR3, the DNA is TGTGCCAGCAGCCTGAGCTACTTTTTGGAGACCCAGTACTTC. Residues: CASSLSYFLETQYF.

The CDR3: CASSRQEEDEKLFF. CDR3 nucleotide sequence: TGTGCCAGTAGTAGACAGGAGGAAGACGAAAAACTGTTTTTT. V is TRBV19 and J is TRBJ1-4, with TRBD1 as a possible D gene (6 bases). Germline lookup yields CDR1 LNHDA and CDR2 SQIVND (reference sequence). V lost 4 bases, J lost 8 bases, and 14 bases lay in between. CDR3 size: 14 residues. Complete variable domain (other parts from reference TRBV19 and TRBJ1-4): DGGITQSPKYLFRKEGQNVTLSCEQNLNHDAMYWYRQDPGQGLRLIYYSQIVNDFQKGDIAEGYSVSREKKESFPLTVTSAQKNPTAFYLCASSRQEEDEKLFFGSGTQLSVL.

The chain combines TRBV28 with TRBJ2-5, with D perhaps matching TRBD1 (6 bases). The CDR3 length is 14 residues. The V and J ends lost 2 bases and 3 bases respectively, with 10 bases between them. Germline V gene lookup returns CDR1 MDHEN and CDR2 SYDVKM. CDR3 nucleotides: TGTGCCAGCAGTTTAGACAGGTTGGAAGAGACCCAGTACTTC. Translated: CASSLDRLEETQYF.

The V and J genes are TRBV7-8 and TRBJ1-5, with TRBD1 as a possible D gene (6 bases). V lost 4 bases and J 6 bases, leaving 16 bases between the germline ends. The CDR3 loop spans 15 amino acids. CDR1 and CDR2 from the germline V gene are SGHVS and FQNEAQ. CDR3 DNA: TGTGCCAGCAGCTGGGAGGGGGGAGTAAGTCAGCCCCAGCATTTT. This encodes CASSWEGGVSQPQHF.

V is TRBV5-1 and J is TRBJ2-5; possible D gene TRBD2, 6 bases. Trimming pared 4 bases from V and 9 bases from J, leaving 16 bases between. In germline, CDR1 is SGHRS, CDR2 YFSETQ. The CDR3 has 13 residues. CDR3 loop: CASSQGTSAAQYF. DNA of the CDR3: TGCGCCAGCAGCCAAGGGACTTCTGCGGCCCAGTACTTC.

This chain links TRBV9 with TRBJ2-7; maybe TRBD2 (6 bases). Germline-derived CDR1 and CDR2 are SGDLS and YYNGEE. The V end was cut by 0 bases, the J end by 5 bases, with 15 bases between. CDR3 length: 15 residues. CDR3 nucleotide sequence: TGTGCCAGCAGCGTAGGCGGAGGGGTGGTCCACGAGCAGTACTTC. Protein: CASSVGGGVVHEQYF. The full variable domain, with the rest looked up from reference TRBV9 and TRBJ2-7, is DSGVTQTPKHLITATGQRVTLRCSPRSGDLSVYWYQQSLDQGLQFLIQYYNGEERAKGNILERFSAQQFPDLHSELNLSSLELGDSALYFCASSVGGGVVHEQYFGPGTRLTVT.

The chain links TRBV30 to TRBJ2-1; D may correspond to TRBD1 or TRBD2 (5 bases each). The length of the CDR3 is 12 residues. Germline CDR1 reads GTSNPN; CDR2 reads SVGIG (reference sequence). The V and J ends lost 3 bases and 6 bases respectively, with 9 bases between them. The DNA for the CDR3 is TGTGCCTGGAGGGGGACGGTCAATGAGCAGTTCTTC. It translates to CAWRGTVNEQFF.

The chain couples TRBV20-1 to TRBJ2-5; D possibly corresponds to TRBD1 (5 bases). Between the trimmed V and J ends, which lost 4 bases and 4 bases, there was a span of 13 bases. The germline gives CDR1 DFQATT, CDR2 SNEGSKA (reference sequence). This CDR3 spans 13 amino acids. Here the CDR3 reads CSANPQGAETQYF. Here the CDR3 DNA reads TGCAGTGCTAACCCGCAGGGCGCAGAGACCCAGTACTTC.

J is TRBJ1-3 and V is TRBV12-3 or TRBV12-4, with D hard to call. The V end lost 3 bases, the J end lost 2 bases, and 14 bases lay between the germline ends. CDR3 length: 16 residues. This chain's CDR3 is CASSFDSPDAGNTIYF. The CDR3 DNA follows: TGTGCCAGCAGTTTCGACTCCCCTGATGCTGGAAACACCATATATTTT.

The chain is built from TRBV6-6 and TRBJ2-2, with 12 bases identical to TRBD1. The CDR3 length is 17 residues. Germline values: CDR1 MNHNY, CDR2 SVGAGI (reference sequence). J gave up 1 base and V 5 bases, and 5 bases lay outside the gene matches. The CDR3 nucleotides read TGTGCCAGCAGTGCGGGACAGGGGGCGTGGAACACCGGGGAGCTGTTTTTT. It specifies CASSAGQGAWNTGELFF.